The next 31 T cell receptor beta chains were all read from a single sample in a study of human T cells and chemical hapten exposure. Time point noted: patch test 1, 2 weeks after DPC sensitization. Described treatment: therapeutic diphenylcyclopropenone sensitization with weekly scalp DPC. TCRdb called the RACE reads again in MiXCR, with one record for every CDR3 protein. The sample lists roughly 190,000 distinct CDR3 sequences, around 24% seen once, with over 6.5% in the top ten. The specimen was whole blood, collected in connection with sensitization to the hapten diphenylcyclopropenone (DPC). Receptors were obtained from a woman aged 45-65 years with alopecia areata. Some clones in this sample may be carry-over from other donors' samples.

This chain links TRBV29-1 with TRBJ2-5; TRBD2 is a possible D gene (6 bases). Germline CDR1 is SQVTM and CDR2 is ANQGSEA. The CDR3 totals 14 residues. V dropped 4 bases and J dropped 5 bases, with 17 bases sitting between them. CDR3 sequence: CSVVVRGKTETQYF. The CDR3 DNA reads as TGCAGCGTTGTTGTCCGGGGGAAGACTGAGACCCAGTACTTC.

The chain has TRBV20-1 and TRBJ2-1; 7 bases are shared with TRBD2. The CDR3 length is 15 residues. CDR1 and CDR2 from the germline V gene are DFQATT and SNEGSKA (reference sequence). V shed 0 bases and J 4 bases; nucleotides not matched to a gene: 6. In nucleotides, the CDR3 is TGCAGTGCTAGAGATCTCGGGACTAAATACAATGAGCAGTTCTTC. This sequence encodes CSARDLGTKYNEQFF.

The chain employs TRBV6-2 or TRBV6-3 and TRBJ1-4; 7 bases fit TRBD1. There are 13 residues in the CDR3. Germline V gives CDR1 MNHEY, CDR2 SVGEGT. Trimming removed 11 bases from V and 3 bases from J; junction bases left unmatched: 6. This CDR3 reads CACYGTANEKLFF. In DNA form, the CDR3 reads TGTGCCTGCTACGGGACAGCTAATGAAAAACTGTTTTTT.

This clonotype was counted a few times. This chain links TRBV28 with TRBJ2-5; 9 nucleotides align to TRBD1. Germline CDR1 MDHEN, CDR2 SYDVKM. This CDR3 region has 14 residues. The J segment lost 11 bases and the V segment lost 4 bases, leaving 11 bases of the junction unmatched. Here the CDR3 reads CASSSPSGTGNQYF. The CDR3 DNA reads TGTGCCAGCAGTTCCCCGTCCGGGACAGGGAATCAGTACTTC.

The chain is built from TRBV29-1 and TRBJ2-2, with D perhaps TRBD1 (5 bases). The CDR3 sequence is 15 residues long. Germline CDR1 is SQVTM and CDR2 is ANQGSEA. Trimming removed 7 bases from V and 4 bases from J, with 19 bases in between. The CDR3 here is CSAGPGLGATGELFF. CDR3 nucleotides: TGCAGCGCTGGGCCCGGGTTAGGGGCCACCGGGGAGCTGTTTTTT.

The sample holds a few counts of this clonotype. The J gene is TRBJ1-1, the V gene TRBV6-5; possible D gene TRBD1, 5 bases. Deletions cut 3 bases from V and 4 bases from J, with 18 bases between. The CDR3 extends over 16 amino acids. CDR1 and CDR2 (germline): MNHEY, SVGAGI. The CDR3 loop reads CASSYRAAGGGTEAFF. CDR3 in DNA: TGTGCCAGCAGTTATCGGGCAGCTGGGGGGGGCACTGAAGCTTTCTTT.

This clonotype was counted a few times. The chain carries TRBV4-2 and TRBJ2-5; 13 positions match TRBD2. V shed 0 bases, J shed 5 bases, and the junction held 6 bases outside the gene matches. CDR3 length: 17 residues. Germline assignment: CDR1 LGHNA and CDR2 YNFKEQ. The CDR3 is CASSQDPLAGGHETQYF. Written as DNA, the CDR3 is TGTGCCAGCAGCCAAGACCCACTAGCGGGAGGGCACGAGACCCAGTACTTC.

The CDR3 bases are TGTGCCAGCAGTGCCGGGACAGTTGGAAACACCATATATTTT. The encoded protein is CASSAGTVGNTIYF. The chain uses TRBV2 and TRBJ1-3, with 7 bases lining up with TRBD1. With V trimmed by 4 bases and J by 3 bases, 3 bases remained unmatched. This CDR3 contains 14 residues. The germline V gene encodes CDR1 SNHLY and CDR2 FYNNEI.

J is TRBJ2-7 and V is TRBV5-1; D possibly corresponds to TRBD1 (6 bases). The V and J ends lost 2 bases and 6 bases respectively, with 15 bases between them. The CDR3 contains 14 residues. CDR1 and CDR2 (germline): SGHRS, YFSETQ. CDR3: CASSLGPGVGEQYF. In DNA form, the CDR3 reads TGCGCCAGCAGCTTAGGACCAGGGGTAGGCGAGCAGTACTTC.

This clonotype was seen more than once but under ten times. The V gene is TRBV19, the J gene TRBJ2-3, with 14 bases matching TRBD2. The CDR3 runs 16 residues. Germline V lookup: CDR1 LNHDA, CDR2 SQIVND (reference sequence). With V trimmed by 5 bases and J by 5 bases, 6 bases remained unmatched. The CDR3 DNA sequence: TGTGCCAGTAGTGCGACTAGCGGGAGGGCCGGAGATACGCAGTATTTT. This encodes CASSATSGRAGDTQYF. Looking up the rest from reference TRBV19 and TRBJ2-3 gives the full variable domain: DGGITQSPKYLFRKEGQNVTLSCEQNLNHDAMYWYRQDPGQGLRLIYYSQIVNDFQKGDIAEGYSVSREKKESFPLTVTSAQKNPTAFYLCASSATSGRAGDTQYFGPGTRLTVL.

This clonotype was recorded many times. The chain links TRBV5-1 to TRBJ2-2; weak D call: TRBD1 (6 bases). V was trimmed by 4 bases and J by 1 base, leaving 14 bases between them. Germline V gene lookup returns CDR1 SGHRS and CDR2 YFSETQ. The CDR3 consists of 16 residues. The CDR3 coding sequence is TGCGCCAGCAGCAGATCCGGGACAAAGAACACCGGGGAGCTGTTTTTT. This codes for CASSRSGTKNTGELFF.

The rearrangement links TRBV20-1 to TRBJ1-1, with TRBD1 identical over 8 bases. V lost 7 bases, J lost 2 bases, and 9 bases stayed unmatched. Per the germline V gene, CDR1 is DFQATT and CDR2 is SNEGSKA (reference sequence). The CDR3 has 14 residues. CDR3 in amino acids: CSGDRDRLNTEAFF. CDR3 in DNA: TGCAGTGGAGACCGGGACAGGTTAAACACTGAAGCTTTCTTT.

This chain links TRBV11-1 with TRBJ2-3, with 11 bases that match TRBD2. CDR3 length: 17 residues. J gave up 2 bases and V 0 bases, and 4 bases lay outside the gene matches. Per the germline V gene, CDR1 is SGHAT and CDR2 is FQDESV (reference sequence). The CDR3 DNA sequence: TGTGCCAGCAGCTTAGCCGGGACTAGCGGCAACACAGATACGCAGTATTTT. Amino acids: CASSLAGTSGNTDTQYF.

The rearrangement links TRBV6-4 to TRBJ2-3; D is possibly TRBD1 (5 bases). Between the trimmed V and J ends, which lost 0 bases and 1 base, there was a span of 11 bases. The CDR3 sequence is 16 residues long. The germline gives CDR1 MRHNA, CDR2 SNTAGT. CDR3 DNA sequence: TGTGCCAGCAGTGACTCGGAACAGGCGGGCACAGATACGCAGTATTTT. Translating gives CASSDSEQAGTDTQYF.

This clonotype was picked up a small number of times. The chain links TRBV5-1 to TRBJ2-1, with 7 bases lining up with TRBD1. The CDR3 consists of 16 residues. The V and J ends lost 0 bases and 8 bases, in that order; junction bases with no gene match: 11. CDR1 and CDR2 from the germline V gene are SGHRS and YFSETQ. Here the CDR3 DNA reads TGCGCCAGCAGCTTGGCCGGGGACAGCCTGAGGCATGAGCAGTTCTTC. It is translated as CASSLAGDSLRHEQFF.

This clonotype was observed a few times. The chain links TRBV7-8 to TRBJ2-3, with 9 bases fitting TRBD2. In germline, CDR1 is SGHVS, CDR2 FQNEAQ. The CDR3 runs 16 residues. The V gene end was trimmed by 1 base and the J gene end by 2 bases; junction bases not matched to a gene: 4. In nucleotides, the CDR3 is TGTGCCAGCAGCTTAGTAGCGGGAGCGCTCACAGATACGCAGTATTTT. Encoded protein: CASSLVAGALTDTQYF. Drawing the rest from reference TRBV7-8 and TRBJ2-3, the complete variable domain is GAGVSQSPRYKVAKRGQDVALRCDPISGHVSLFWYQQALGQGPEFLTYFQNEAQLDKSGLPSDRFFAERPEGSVSTLKIQRTQQEDSAVYLCASSLVAGALTDTQYFGPGTRLTVL.

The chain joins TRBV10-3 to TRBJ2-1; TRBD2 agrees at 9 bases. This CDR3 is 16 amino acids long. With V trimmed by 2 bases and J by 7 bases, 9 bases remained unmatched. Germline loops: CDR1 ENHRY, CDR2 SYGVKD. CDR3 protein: CAISEKGREGMNEQFF. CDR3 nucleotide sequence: TGTGCCATCAGTGAGAAAGGGCGGGAGGGCATGAATGAGCAGTTCTTC.

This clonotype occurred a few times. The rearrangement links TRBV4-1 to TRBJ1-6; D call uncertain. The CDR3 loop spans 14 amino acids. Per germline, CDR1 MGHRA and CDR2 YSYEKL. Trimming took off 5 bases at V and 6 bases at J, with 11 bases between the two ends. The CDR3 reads CASSKLALNSPLHF. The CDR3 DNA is TGCGCCAGCAGCAAACTCGCCCTTAATTCACCCCTCCACTTT.

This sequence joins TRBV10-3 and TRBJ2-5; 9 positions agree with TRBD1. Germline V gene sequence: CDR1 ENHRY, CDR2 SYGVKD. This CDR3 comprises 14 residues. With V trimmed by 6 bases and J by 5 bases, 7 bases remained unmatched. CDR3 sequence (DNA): TGTGCCATCAGGGACAGGGGCGGCGAGGAGACCCAGTACTTC. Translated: CAIRDRGGEETQYF.

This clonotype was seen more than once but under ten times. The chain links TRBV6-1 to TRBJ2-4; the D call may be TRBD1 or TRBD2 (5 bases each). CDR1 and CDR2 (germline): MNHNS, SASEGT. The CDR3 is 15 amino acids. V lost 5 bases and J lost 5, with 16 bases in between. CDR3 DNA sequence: TGTGCCAGCAGTTGGGACCCTAGGGGAGAAAACATTCAGTACTTC. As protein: CASSWDPRGENIQYF.

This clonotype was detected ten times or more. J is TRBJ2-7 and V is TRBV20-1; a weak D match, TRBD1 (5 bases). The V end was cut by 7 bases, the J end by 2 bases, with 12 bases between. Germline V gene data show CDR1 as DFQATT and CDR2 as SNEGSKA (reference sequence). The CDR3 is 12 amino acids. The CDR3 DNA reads TGCAGTGGTCGAAAGGGGCCCTACGAGCAGTACTTC. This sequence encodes CSGRKGPYEQYF.

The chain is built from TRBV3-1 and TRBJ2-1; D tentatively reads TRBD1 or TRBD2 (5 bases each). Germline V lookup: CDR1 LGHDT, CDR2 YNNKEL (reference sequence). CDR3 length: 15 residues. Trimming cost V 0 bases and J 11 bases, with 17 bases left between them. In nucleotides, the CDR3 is TGTGCCAGCAGCCAAGAGGGGGTAGCGTCCTCGCAGCAGTTCTTC. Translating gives CASSQEGVASSQQFF.

The CDR3 nucleotides read TGCGCCAGCAGCTTGGGAAACCGGGGCACCACAGATACGCAGTATTTT. It codes for CASSLGNRGTTDTQYF. The J gene is TRBJ2-3, the V gene TRBV5-1; D may match TRBD1 or TRBD2 (5 bases each). V dropped 0 bases and J dropped 2 bases, with 13 bases sitting between them. Germline V gives CDR1 SGHRS, CDR2 YFSETQ. The CDR3 is 16 residues long.

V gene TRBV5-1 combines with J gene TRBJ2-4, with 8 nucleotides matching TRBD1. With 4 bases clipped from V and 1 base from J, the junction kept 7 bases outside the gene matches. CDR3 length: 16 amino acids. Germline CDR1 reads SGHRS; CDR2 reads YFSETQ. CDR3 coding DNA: TGCGCCAGCAGCCTGACAGGGGCGAGTGCCAAAAACATTCAGTACTTC. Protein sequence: CASSLTGASAKNIQYF.

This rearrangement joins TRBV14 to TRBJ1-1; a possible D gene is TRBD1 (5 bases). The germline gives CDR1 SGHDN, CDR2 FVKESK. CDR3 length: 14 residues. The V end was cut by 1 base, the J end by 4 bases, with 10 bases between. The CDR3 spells CASSQVGGFTEAFF. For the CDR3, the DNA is TGTGCCAGCAGCCAAGTGGGGGGATTCACTGAAGCTTTCTTT.

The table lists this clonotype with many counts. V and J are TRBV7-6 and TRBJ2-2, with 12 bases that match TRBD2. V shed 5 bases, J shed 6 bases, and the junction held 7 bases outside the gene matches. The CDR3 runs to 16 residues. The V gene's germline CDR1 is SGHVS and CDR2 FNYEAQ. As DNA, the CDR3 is TGTGCCAGCAGCCCGTCTAGCGGGAGGGGCGCCGGGGAGCTGTTTTTT. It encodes CASSPSSGRGAGELFF.

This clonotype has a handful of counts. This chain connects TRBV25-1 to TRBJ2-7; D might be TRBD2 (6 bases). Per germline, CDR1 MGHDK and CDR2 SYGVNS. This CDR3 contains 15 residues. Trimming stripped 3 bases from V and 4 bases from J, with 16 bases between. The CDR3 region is CASSDDGTGSYEQYF. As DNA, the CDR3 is TGTGCCAGCAGTGATGACGGGACTGGATCTTACGAGCAGTACTTC.

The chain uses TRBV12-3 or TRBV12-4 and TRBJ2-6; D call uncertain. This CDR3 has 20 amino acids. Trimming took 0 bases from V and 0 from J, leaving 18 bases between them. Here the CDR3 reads CASSLAPTGPESSGANVLTF. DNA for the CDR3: TGTGCCAGCAGTTTAGCCCCGACTGGCCCGGAGAGCTCTGGGGCCAACGTCCTGACTTTC.

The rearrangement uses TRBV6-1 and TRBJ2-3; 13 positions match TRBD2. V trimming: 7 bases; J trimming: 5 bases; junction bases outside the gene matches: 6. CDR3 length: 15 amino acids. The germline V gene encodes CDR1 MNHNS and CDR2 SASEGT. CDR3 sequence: CASNGLAGVLDTQYF. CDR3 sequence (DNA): TGTGCCAGCAACGGACTAGCGGGAGTTCTAGATACGCAGTATTTT.

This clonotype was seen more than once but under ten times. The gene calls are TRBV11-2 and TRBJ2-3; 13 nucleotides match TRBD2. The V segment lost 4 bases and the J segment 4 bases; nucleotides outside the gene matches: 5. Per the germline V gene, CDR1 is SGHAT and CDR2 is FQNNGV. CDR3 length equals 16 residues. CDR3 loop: CASSWTSGSSPDTQYF. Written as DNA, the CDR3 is TGTGCCAGCAGCTGGACTAGCGGGAGTTCGCCAGATACGCAGTATTTT.

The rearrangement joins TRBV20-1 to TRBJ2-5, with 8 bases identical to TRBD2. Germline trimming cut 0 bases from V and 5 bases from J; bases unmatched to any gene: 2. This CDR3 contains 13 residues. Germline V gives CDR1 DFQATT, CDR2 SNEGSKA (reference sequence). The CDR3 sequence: CSARDPGGETQYF. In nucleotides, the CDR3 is TGCAGTGCTAGAGATCCGGGGGGGGAGACCCAGTACTTC.